This TCR beta chain emerged from a study of blood T cell repertoires in COVID-19. Overall study context: Sources were T cells, B-cell-depleted T cells, or PBMCs; the material itself was cDNA or gDNA.

The germline gives CDR1 LNHNV, CDR2 YYDKDF (reference sequence). V lost 3 bases and J lost 1; bases outside the gene matches: 4. This CDR3 contains 15 residues. It was during active infection that Seattle patients were enrolled and then longitudinally followed. As processed by the authors: The assay estimated nucleated cells by amplifying reference gene primers. Sequencing was performed with immunoSEQ multiplex PCR; in TCRdb, only in-frame clones are kept and a portion is missing. The V and J calls and clone size come from that table; D and trimming were worked out from the DNA. The profile covers fewer than 85,000 clones, with approximately 80% appearing a single time and under 3% taken by the ten largest.

The TCR sequence derives from a man in his 70s with COVID-19, enrolled during active disease. The sample consisted of peripheral blood. This chain links TRBV15 with TRBJ2-3, with 7 bases matching TRBD2. The CDR3 bases are TGTGCCACCAGCAGCCTAGCGGAGGGCACAGATACGCAGTATTTT. Protein: CATSSLAEGTDTQYF.